The 23 T cell receptor beta chains below were found in one sample sequenced in a study of cytomegalovirus exposure and HLA in healthy donors. The PCR had 60 Vbeta and 13 Jbeta primers. Clones were read by immunoSEQ multiplex PCR, and TCRdb kept only the in-frame ones, dropping some. The sample's table shows about 39,000 clones. Sequenced material: PBMCs. These receptors all come from a woman aged 30 to 39 in good health and CMV-seropositive.

The CDR3 DNA reads as TGCGCCAGCAGCGTCCGCGGGACAGGGGGCGGGGAGCTGTTTTTT. This sequence encodes CASSVRGTGGGELFF. J is TRBJ2-2 and V is TRBV4-1, with 11 nucleotides matching TRBD1. Germline loops: CDR1 MGHRA, CDR2 YSYEKL. Trimming took 5 bases from V and 7 from J; bases not matched to a gene: 6. This CDR3 contains 15 residues.

The genes are TRBV7-9 and TRBJ2-4; TRBD1 is a possible D gene (6 bases). Germline assignment: CDR1 SEHNR and CDR2 FQNEAQ (reference sequence). The CDR3 is 13 residues long. V shed 7 bases and J shed 7 bases, with 14 bases lying between them. The CDR3 is CASNSAGANIQYF. CDR3 DNA: TGTGCCAGCAATAGTGCAGGGGCGAACATTCAGTACTTC.

The V and J genes are TRBV10-3 and TRBJ2-6, with TRBD1 identical over 9 bases. The CDR3 sequence is 17 residues long. Germline CDR1 and CDR2: ENHRY and SYGVKD. Unmatched junction bases numbered 8, after V lost 6 bases and J lost 2 bases. The CDR3 reads CAIRDPGQGTGANVLTF. As DNA, the CDR3 is TGTGCCATCAGAGATCCCGGACAGGGGACTGGGGCCAACGTCCTGACTTTC.

This chain connects TRBV18 to TRBJ1-2; 7 bases fit TRBD1. The CDR3 is 14 residues long. Germline CDR1 reads KGHSH; CDR2 reads LQKENI. Losses at the gene ends were 3 bases for V and 7 bases for J; bases not matched to a gene: 8. The CDR3 nucleotides are TGTGCCAGCTCACCCGAGACAGGGACTGGTGGCTACACCTTC. It codes for CASSPETGTGGYTF.

The chain is built from TRBV28 and TRBJ2-7, with D tentatively TRBD1 (5 bases). Germline V gene sequence: CDR1 MDHEN, CDR2 SYDVKM. The CDR3 spans 15 residues. V lost 6 bases, J lost 1 base, and 16 bases lay in between. The CDR3 reads CASSRRPTASYEQYF. The CDR3 nucleotides are TGTGCCAGCAGCAGACGACCGACAGCATCCTACGAGCAGTACTTC.

The J gene is TRBJ2-1, the V gene TRBV21-1; the table's D call of TRBD1 was not tested on the DNA. TRBV21-1 is given as a pseudogene. There are 16 residues in the CDR3. CDR3 loop: CASSKTGQGHYNEQFF. The CDR3 DNA sequence: TGTGCCAGCAGCAAAACAGGACAGGGCCACTACAATGAGCAGTTCTTC.

This chain uses TRBV29-1 with TRBJ1-2, with 9 bases fitting TRBD1. Trimming took 6 bases from V and 8 from J; bases not matched to a gene: 7. Germline V gives CDR1 SQVTM, CDR2 ANQGSEA. This CDR3 spans 12 amino acids. CDR3 in amino acids: CSVTGTGKGYTF. CDR3 nucleotide sequence: TGCAGCGTGACCGGGACAGGGAAGGGCTACACCTTC.

The V call is TRBV5-4, the J call TRBJ1-1; possibly TRBD1 for D (6 bases). Per the germline V gene, CDR1 is SGHNT and CDR2 is YYREEE (reference sequence). Between the trimmed V and J ends, which lost 7 bases and 4 bases, there was a span of 14 bases. The CDR3 consists of 13 residues. This chain's CDR3 is CASENQGFTEAFF. CDR3 bases: TGTGCCAGCGAGAATCAGGGGTTCACTGAAGCTTTCTTT.

The V and J genes are TRBV4-1 and TRBJ2-1; D unresolved. The CDR3 extends over 12 amino acids. The ends were cut back, 3 bases at V and 10 bases at J, with 10 bases in the middle. Germline CDR1 and CDR2: MGHRA and YSYEKL. The CDR3 bases are TGCGCCAGCAGCCAGGAGTCGGTAGAGCAGTTCTTC. Its protein product is CASSQESVEQFF.

The rearrangement uses TRBV5-4 and TRBJ1-2; no definite D call. Germline CDR1 and CDR2: SGHNT and YYREEE (reference sequence). The CDR3 has 14 amino acids. The V end lost 1 base, the J end lost 2 bases, and 9 bases lay between the germline ends. CDR3 in amino acids: CASSLRSGNYGYTF. DNA of the CDR3: TGTGCCAGCAGCTTGAGGTCGGGAAACTATGGCTACACCTTC.

The V call is TRBV7-2, the J call TRBJ1-5, with 8 bases that match TRBD1. The germline gives CDR1 SGHTA, CDR2 FQGNSA. V was clipped by 5 bases and J by 6 bases; unmatched bases: 9. This CDR3 region has 15 residues. The CDR3 sequence: CASSPQQGVGQPQHF. The CDR3 DNA follows: TGTGCCAGCAGCCCGCAACAGGGGGTGGGTCAGCCCCAGCATTTT.

The chain uses TRBV13 and TRBJ2-3; 7 positions agree with TRBD1. The trim removed 0 bases at V and 3 bases at J, leaving 3 bases unmatched. This CDR3 region has 15 residues. The V gene's germline CDR1 is PRHDT and CDR2 FYEKMQ (reference sequence). The CDR3 loop is CASSLGGQDTDTQYF. DNA for the CDR3: TGTGCCAGCAGCTTAGGAGGACAGGATACAGATACGCAGTATTTT.

The genes are TRBV2 and TRBJ2-2, with TRBD2 as a possible D gene (6 bases). Germline V gives CDR1 SNHLY, CDR2 FYNNEI. The germline V and J ends were trimmed by 5 bases and 8 bases, with 9 bases remaining between them. The CDR3 has 12 residues. CDR3 sequence (DNA): TGTGCCAGCAGTATCCGGGGGGGGGAGCTGTTTTTT. It encodes CASSIRGGELFF.

The chain joins TRBV30 to TRBJ1-6, with 7 bases fitting TRBD1. After removal of 4 bases from V and 2 bases from J, the junction contained 11 bases not matched to a gene. Germline CDR1 GTSNPN, CDR2 SVGIG (reference sequence). This CDR3 region has 17 residues. The CDR3, as DNA: TGTGCCTGGAACAAGCAAGGGGGCACGGCCTATAATTCACCCCTCCACTTT. This sequence encodes CAWNKQGGTAYNSPLHF.

The chain recombines TRBV2 with TRBJ2-7; TRBD1 matches at 10 bases. The CDR3 sequence is 15 residues long. Germline trimming cut 6 bases from V and 5 bases from J; bases unmatched to any gene: 10. CDR1 is SNHLY, CDR2 FYNNEI, per germline. CDR3 loop: CASRRSDRGFDEQYF. The CDR3 region has the DNA TGTGCCAGCAGAAGATCGGACAGGGGGTTCGACGAGCAGTACTTC.

Details on this clone: One junction end does not reproduce the germline sequence, and a read error may be involved. Distinct nucleotide sequences in the sample also encode this CDR3. V and J are TRBV7-9 and TRBJ2-1; possibly TRBD2 for D (7 bases). Germline V gives CDR1 SEHNR, CDR2 FQNEAQ (reference sequence). The CDR3 is made up of 17 amino acids. CDR3 sequence reads: CASSLDLGGPPYSEQFF. The CDR3 DNA reads as TGTGCCAGCAGCTTAGACCTCGGGGGGCCCCCCTACAGTGAGCAGTTCTTC.

The rearrangement uses TRBV4-1 and TRBJ1-2, with D possibly being TRBD1 (5 bases). Trimming took 3 bases from V and 5 from J, leaving 16 bases between them. The CDR3 runs 15 residues. Germline CDR1 and CDR2: MGHRA and YSYEKL. This CDR3 is CASSHALVRQYGYTF. In nucleotides, the CDR3 is TGCGCCAGCAGCCATGCCCTGGTAAGACAGTATGGCTACACCTTC.

The chain uses TRBV29-1 and TRBJ2-5, with 8 nucleotides matching TRBD2. The J call may be faulty, since TRBJ2-7 better matches the DNA end. The V gene's germline CDR1 is SQVTM and CDR2 ANQGSEA. This CDR3 region has 14 residues. DNA of the CDR3: TGCAGCGTTGGTTTTAGCGGGGCCTCCTACGAGCAGTACTTC. It is translated as CSVGFSGASYEQYF.

J is TRBJ2-7 and V is TRBV4-2, with 7 bases lining up with TRBD1. The CDR3 runs to 16 residues. The V and J ends lost 2 bases and 2 bases, in that order; junction bases with no gene match: 9. CDR1 LGHNA and CDR2 YNFKEQ come from the germline V gene. CDR3 protein: CASSQRGRILPYEQYF. CDR3 in DNA: TGTGCCAGCAGCCAAAGGGGGCGGATATTGCCCTACGAGCAGTACTTC.

The CDR3 region is CATSRVRDYGYTF. DNA for the CDR3: TGTGCCACCAGCAGAGTCAGGGACTATGGCTACACCTTC. This chain uses TRBV15 with TRBJ1-2, with D possibly being TRBD1 (5 bases). The germline V gene has CDR1 LNHNV and CDR2 YYDKDF (reference sequence). Trimming took 1 base from V and 3 from J, leaving 6 bases between them. The CDR3 length is 13 residues.

The gene calls are TRBV28 and TRBJ1-3, with D possibly being TRBD1 (5 bases). CDR1 is MDHEN, CDR2 SYDVKM, per germline. V was clipped by 6 bases and J by 5 bases, with 11 bases between them. The CDR3 is 13 residues long. The CDR3 is CASRQGFRNTIYF. As DNA, the CDR3 is TGTGCCAGCAGGCAGGGATTTCGAAACACCATATATTTT.

The chain combines TRBV7-2 with TRBJ2-7; 8 bases line up with TRBD2. Germline-derived CDR1 and CDR2 are SGHTA and FQGNSA. This CDR3 comprises 16 residues. The V gene end was trimmed by 5 bases and the J gene end by 3 bases; junction bases not matched to a gene: 12. CDR3 coding DNA: TGTGCCAGCAGCCCAGACTCTAGCGGGCAATTCTACGAGCAGTACTTC. This encodes CASSPDSSGQFYEQYF.

The genes are TRBV10-2 and TRBJ1-2; 7 positions match TRBD1. J gave up 8 bases and V 6 bases, and 12 bases lay outside the gene matches. Germline values: CDR1 WSHSY, CDR2 SAAADI. The CDR3 sequence is 14 residues long. The CDR3: CASRTADRVDGYTF. CDR3 sequence (DNA): TGCGCCAGCAGGACCGCCGACAGGGTAGACGGCTACACCTTC.